The 5 T cell receptor beta chains in this list originate from one sample, sequenced in a study of CDR3 diversity in severe acne. TCRdb reprocessed the PCR reads via MiXCR and lists one record per CDR3 protein. Here the sample spans tens of thousands of distinct CDR3 sequences, around 49% being singletons. Material: blood. The origin of the receptors is a male donor in good health, without acne.

The chain is built from TRBV6-5 and TRBJ2-5; D is uncertain. Germline assignment: CDR1 MNHEY and CDR2 SVGAGI. The CDR3 is 14 amino acids. The V and J ends lost 4 bases and 2 bases respectively, with 11 bases between them. The CDR3 sequence: CASSSTDSQETQYF. In DNA form, the CDR3 reads TGTGCCAGCAGTTCCACTGACTCTCAAGAGACCCAGTACTTC.

This clonotype was seen repeatedly, ten times or more. The gene calls are TRBV30 and TRBJ1-3; tentative D call: TRBD1 (5 bases). This CDR3 has 15 amino acids. Germline V gene lookup returns CDR1 GTSNPN and CDR2 SVGIG (reference sequence). The DNA of the CDR3 is TGTGCGGGAAGGGGCGGGACGGCCTCTGGAAACACCATATATTTT. Protein sequence: CAGRGGTASGNTIYF.

The rearrangement links TRBV19 to TRBJ2-5; no definite D call. Germline CDR1 reads LNHDA; CDR2 reads SQIVND (reference sequence). The CDR3 spans 14 residues. The germline V and J ends were trimmed by 3 bases and 2 bases, with 10 bases remaining between them. CDR3 sequence: CASSMGYVQETQYF. The CDR3 nucleotides read TGTGCCAGTAGTATGGGGTATGTTCAAGAGACCCAGTACTTC. The full variable domain, rest sourced from reference TRBV19 and TRBJ2-5, is DGGITQSPKYLFRKEGQNVTLSCEQNLNHDAMYWYRQDPGQGLRLIYYSQIVNDFQKGDIAEGYSVSREKKESFPLTVTSAQKNPTAFYLCASSMGYVQETQYFGPGTRLLVL.

Many counts were recorded for this clonotype. This chain connects TRBV10-3 to TRBJ2-7, with D unresolved. Trimming shortened V by 0 bases and J by 4 bases, and 7 bases separated the two germline ends. This CDR3 is 13 amino acids long. The V gene's germline CDR1 is ENHRY and CDR2 SYGVKD. CDR3 DNA sequence: TGTGCCATCAGTGAGTCGGGGAAATACGAGCAGTACTTC. This sequence encodes CAISESGKYEQYF.

About this clonotype itself: A junction boundary mismatches the germline segment, possibly from a read error. The chain is built from TRBV6-1 and TRBJ2-6, with D tentatively TRBD1 (6 bases). The CDR3 has 11 residues. Germline V gene sequence: CDR1 MNHNS, CDR2 SASEGT. This chain's CDR3 is CASSERDTEAF. CDR3 bases: TGTGCCAGCAGTGAAAGGGACACTGAAGCTTTC.